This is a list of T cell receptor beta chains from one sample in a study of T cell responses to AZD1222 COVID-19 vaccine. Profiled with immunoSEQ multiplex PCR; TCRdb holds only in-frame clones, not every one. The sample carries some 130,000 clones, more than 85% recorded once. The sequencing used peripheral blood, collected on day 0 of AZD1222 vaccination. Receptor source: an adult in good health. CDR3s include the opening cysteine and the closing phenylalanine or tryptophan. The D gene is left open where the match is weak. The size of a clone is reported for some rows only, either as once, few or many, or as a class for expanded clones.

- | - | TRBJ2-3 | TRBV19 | CASSEGATSTDTQYF | TGTGCCAGTAGCGAGGGAGCCACTAGCACAGATACGCAGTATTTT
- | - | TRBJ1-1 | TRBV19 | CASSPGRGNTEAFF | TGTGCCAGTAGCCCGGGGAGGGGAAACACTGAAGCTTTCTTT
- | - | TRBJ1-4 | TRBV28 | CASSSFSGSTNEKLFF | TGTGCCAGCAGTTCCTTCTCAGGGTCAACTAATGAAAAACTGTTTTTT
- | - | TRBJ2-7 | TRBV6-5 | CASSFDSSGEQYF | TGTGCCAGCAGTTTCGACAGCTCTGGGGAGCAGTACTTC
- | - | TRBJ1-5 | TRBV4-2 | CASSQDLIQPQHF | TGTGCCAGCAGCCAAGATCTAATTCAGCCCCAGCATTTT
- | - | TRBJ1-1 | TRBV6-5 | CASSPRQSMNTEAFF | TGTGCCAGCAGTCCTCGACAGAGCATGAACACTGAAGCTTTCTTT
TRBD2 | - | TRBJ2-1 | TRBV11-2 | CASRKPGLARNEQFF | TGTGCCAGCAGGAAACCGGGACTAGCGCGGAATGAGCAGTTCTTC
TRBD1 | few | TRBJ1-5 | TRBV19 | CASSTPAPDRGRPQHF | TGTGCCAGTAGTACGCCCGCCCCTGACAGGGGAAGGCCCCAGCATTTT
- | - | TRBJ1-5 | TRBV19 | CASSAQEISNQPQHF | TGTGCCAGTAGTGCCCAGGAGATTAGCAATCAGCCCCAGCATTTT
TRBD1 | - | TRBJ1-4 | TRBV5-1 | CASSMPPGQGNEKLFF | TGCGCCAGCAGCATGCCCCCGGGACAGGGGAATGAAAAACTGTTTTTT
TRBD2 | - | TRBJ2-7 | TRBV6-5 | CASSRLAGAYEQYF | TGTGCCAGCAGCCGACTAGCGGGAGCCTACGAGCAGTACTTC
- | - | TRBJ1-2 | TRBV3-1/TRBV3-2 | CASSQNGPGYGYTF | TGTGCCAGCAGCCAAAACGGGCCGGGCTATGGCTACACCTTC
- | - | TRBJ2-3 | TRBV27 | CASRPGQYQTDTQYF | TGTGCCAGCAGACCCGGACAGTATCAAACAGATACGCAGTATTTT
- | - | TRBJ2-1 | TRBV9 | CASSRHFRRAYNEQFF | TGTGCCAGCAGCCGCCACTTCCGAAGGGCCTACAATGAGCAGTTCTTC
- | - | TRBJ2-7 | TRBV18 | CASSPLGGYGSEQYF | TGTGCCAGCTCACCATTGGGGGGATATGGAAGCGAGCAGTACTTC
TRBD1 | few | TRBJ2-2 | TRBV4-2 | CASRRTGALTGELFF | TGTGCCAGCAGAAGGACAGGGGCACTCACCGGGGAGCTGTTTTTT
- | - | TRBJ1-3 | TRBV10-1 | CASSVTRTGNTIYF | TGCGCCAGCAGTGTAACAAGGACTGGAAACACCATATATTTT
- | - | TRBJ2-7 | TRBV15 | CATSRDGAGYEQYF | TGTGCCACCAGCAGAGATGGGGCCGGCTACGAGCAGTACTTC
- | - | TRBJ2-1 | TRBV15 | CATSGTGFSAHNEQFF | TGTGCCACCAGCGGAACAGGGTTTTCTGCCCACAATGAGCAGTTCTTC
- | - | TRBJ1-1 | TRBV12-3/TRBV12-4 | CASSLRTEAFF | TGTGCCAGCAGTTTAAGAACTGAAGCTTTCTTT
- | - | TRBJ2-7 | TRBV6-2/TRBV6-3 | CASSYGGTSSSYEQYF | TGTGCCAGCAGTTACGGCGGGACTTCTAGCTCCTACGAGCAGTACTTC
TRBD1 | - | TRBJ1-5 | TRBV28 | CASSLGGGAVRQPQHF | TGTGCCAGCAGTTTAGGAGGGGGCGCCGTTCGACAGCCCCAGCATTTT
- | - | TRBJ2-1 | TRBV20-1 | CSARDRGEQFF | TGCAGTGCTAGAGACAGGGGTGAGCAGTTCTTC
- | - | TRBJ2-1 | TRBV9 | CASSPWTGGAHNEQFF | TGTGCCAGCAGCCCCTGGACAGGAGGGGCCCACAATGAGCAGTTCTTC
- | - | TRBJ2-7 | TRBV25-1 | CASSGSPYEQYF | TGTGCCAGCAGTGGGTCCCCCTACGAGCAGTACTTC